The rows below give T cell receptor beta chains drawn from one sample of a study of OX40 agonist ivuxolimab in advanced cancers. The assay was immunoSEQ multiplex PCR, and TCRdb's table has in-frame clones only and misses some. The sample includes roughly 70,000 clones, about four fifths of them seen just once. Sequencing was performed on CD4+ or CD8+ T cells sorted from blood, taken in a trial of the OX40 agonist ivuxolimab. The receptors were gathered from an adult with an advanced solid tumor such as melanoma, head and neck, liver or kidney cancer. CDR3s include the opening cysteine and the closing phenylalanine or tryptophan. The D gene is left open where the match is weak. Where a row states a size, it is once, few, many or the class of an expanded clone; other rows omit it.

v_gene	len	abundance	d_gene	j_gene	CDR3nt	CDR3aa
TRBV27	15	.	.	TRBJ1-6	TGTGCCAGCAGGCGGCGAGACAACCATAATTCACCCCTCCACTTT	CASRRRDNHNSPLHF
TRBV27	12	.	.	TRBJ2-2	TGTGCCAGCAGTTCAGGGCCCCGGGAGCTGTTTTTT	CASSSGPRELFF
TRBV19	13	.	.	TRBJ1-2	TGTGCCAGTAGTTTCGGCAGGGAGTACGGCTACACCTTC	CASSFGREYGYTF
TRBV5-6	12	.	.	TRBJ2-2	TGTGCCAGCAGCCCGACGGCCGGGGAGCTGTTTTTT	CASSPTAGELFF
TRBV5-1	17	.	.	TRBJ1-6	TGCGCCAGCAGCCAGCCCAGGGGACACTCCTATAATTCACCCCTCCACTTT	CASSQPRGHSYNSPLHF
TRBV5-1	17	.	.	TRBJ2-6	TGCGCCAGCAGCTTAGGACATGTGGTCTCTGGGGCCAACGTCCTGACTTTC	CASSLGHVVSGANVLTF
TRBV7-6	13	.	.	TRBJ2-3	TGTGCCAGCAGCCCCCGGCGCACAGATACGCAGTATTTT	CASSPRRTDTQYF
TRBV5-1	15	once	.	TRBJ1-3	TGCGCCAGCAGCTTGGATGGGAGCTCTGGAAACACCATATATTTT	CASSLDGSSGNTIYF
TRBV6-5	14	once	.	TRBJ1-6	TGTGCCAGCAGTTCGGGTCAGGGTGGTTCACCCCTCCACTTT	CASSSGQGGSPLHF
TRBV6-1	15	once	TRBD2	TRBJ2-3	TGTGCCAGCAGTGAAGGGGACTACACCACAGATACGCAGTATTTT	CASSEGDYTTDTQYF
TRBV10-2	12	.	.	TRBJ1-1	TGCGCCAGCAGTGAGTCAACGGCTTCGGCTTTCTTT	CASSESTASAFF
TRBV4-1	14	.	.	TRBJ1-5	TGCGCCAGCAGCCCCTTATTCTATGACCAGCCCCAGCATTTT	CASSPLFYDQPQHF
TRBV7-8	15	.	TRBD2	TRBJ2-5	TGTGCCAGCAGCTTCCCCGGGACTAGCGGAGAGACCCAGTACTTC	CASSFPGTSGETQYF
TRBV6-1	15	once	TRBD2	TRBJ2-1	TGTGCCAGCAAAGGACTAGCGGGGGCAGGGAATGAGCAGTTCTTC	CASKGLAGAGNEQFF